The 30 T cell receptor beta chains reported below all come from one sample, sequenced in a study of radiotherapy plus CTLA-4 blockade in lung cancer. Some clones are missing from TCRdb's copy, which holds only in-frame ones; the method was immunoSEQ multiplex PCR. The top ten clones hold nearly 5% of a sample with some 96,000 clones, just over 85% of them seen once. Source: peripheral blood, taken from a patient treated with radiotherapy plus ipilimumab. The receptors were sampled from a human donor with non-small cell lung cancer that progressed on radiotherapy plus ipilimumab.

The chain combines TRBV4-1 with TRBJ2-1, with 7 positions matching TRBD2. V shed 2 bases and J 3 bases; nucleotides not matched to a gene: 7. The germline gives CDR1 MGHRA, CDR2 YSYEKL. The CDR3 consists of 16 residues. CDR3 DNA: TGCGCCAGCAGCCAATTAAAGGCTAGCGGCTACAATGAGCAGTTCTTC. Its translation: CASSQLKASGYNEQFF.

This chain's CDR3 is CASSQQGGNYGYTF. DNA of the CDR3: TGTGCCAGCAGCCAACAGGGAGGTAACTATGGCTACACCTTC. The chain recombines TRBV7-9 with TRBJ1-2; D may be TRBD1 (6 bases). The CDR3 length is 14 residues. V lost 5 bases, J lost 1 base, and 11 bases lay in between. Germline lookup yields CDR1 SEHNR and CDR2 FQNEAQ (reference sequence).

The rearrangement uses TRBV7-3 and TRBJ2-1; D ambiguous. CDR3 length: 15 amino acids. Germline lookup yields CDR1 SGHTA and CDR2 FQGTGA. Trimming took 0 bases from V and 6 from J, leaving 12 bases between them. The CDR3 DNA follows: TGTGCCAGCAGCTTAACGGGCCCCCAACCCAATGAGCAGTTCTTC. This gives the protein CASSLTGPQPNEQFF.

V and J are TRBV2 and TRBJ2-7; TRBD2 might be the D (6 bases). Per germline, CDR1 SNHLY and CDR2 FYNNEI. V was clipped by 7 bases and J by 3 bases, with 16 bases between them. This CDR3 is 14 amino acids long. CDR3 residues: CASIGQGGFYEQYF. The CDR3 region has the DNA TGTGCCAGCATTGGGCAGGGAGGTTTCTACGAGCAGTACTTC.

In its sample, this clone was seen a few times. The V and J genes are TRBV18 and TRBJ2-1, with unresolved D. Germline CDR1 KGHSH, CDR2 LQKENI. Trimming took 3 bases from V and 7 from J, leaving 7 bases between them. CDR3 length: 12 residues. In nucleotides, the CDR3 is TGTGCCAGCTCACCCACGAATAATGAGCAGTTCTTC. It codes for CASSPTNNEQFF.

V usage is TRBV30 and J usage is TRBJ1-4; D might be TRBD1 (6 bases). The CDR3 is made up of 17 amino acids. Germline CDR1 GTSNPN, CDR2 SVGIG (reference sequence). Trimming removed 2 bases at V and 3 bases at J, with 19 bases between. CDR3 amino acids: CAWSPGQPKVANEKLFF. For the CDR3, the DNA is TGTGCCTGGAGTCCGGGACAACCAAAGGTCGCTAATGAAAAACTGTTTTTT.

The rearrangement links TRBV11-2 to TRBJ2-1; possibly TRBD2 for D (5 bases). Trimming cost V 4 bases and J 3 bases, with 10 bases left between them. The germline V gene encodes CDR1 SGHAT and CDR2 FQNNGV. This CDR3 spans 14 amino acids. CDR3 loop: CASSSLAIYNEQFF. DNA for the CDR3: TGTGCCAGCAGCTCTCTAGCAATCTACAATGAGCAGTTCTTC.

The chain carries TRBV30 and TRBJ1-1; D is undetermined. The CDR3 consists of 16 residues. The germline V gene has CDR1 GTSNPN and CDR2 SVGIG (reference sequence). The germline V and J ends were trimmed by 4 bases and 5 bases, with 23 bases remaining between them. The CDR3 is CAWNSYSGSVYTEAFF. CDR3 in DNA: TGTGCCTGGAACAGCTACAGCGGTTCGGTGTATACTGAAGCTTTCTTT.

In this sample, this clone turned up once. The CDR3 region has the DNA TGCGCCAGCGGACGGCTTGGGTCGTGGACAGATACGCAGTATTTT. It yields the protein CASGRLGSWTDTQYF. This sequence joins TRBV5-1 and TRBJ2-3, with unresolved D. Trimming pared 7 bases from V and 3 bases from J, leaving 18 bases between. CDR1 is SGHRS, CDR2 YFSETQ, per germline. This CDR3 is built from 15 residues.

The chain recombines TRBV6-5 with TRBJ1-3, with a possible D match to TRBD1 (6 bases). V lost 4 bases, J lost 2 bases, and 15 bases lay in between. The CDR3 runs 16 residues. Germline V CDR1 and CDR2: MNHEY, SVGAGI. The chain's CDR3 is CASSSVRQAAGNTIYF. CDR3 in DNA: TGTGCCAGCAGTTCCGTGAGACAGGCTGCTGGAAACACCATATATTTT.

This clone was observed a few times. The chain is built from TRBV4-1 and TRBJ2-7; D gene ambiguous. CDR3 length equals 14 residues. Deletions cut 4 bases from V and 0 bases from J, with 10 bases between. From germline, CDR1 is MGHRA and CDR2 YSYEKL. CDR3 amino acids: CASSPLEPSYEQYF. As DNA, the CDR3 is TGCGCCAGCAGCCCCCTCGAGCCCTCCTACGAGCAGTACTTC.

This clone showed up just once. Relative to the germline gene, one junction end is altered; a read error may explain this. The chain links TRBV7-7 to TRBJ2-2; D unclear. The CDR3 covers 12 residues. Germline CDR1 SSHAT, CDR2 FNYEAQ (reference sequence). Here the CDR3 reads CASSLGTGELFF. CDR3 sequence (DNA): TGTGCTAGCAGCTTAGGGACCGGGGAGCTGTTTTTT.

V gene TRBV5-1 combines with J gene TRBJ2-1; 14 bases agree with TRBD2. Per germline, CDR1 SGHRS and CDR2 YFSETQ. The CDR3 consists of 17 residues. The V and J ends lost 3 bases and 2 bases, in that order; junction bases with no gene match: 4. CDR3 DNA sequence: TGCGCCAGCAGCTCCGGACTAGCGGGAGGTGCCTACAATGAGCAGTTCTTC. It encodes CASSSGLAGGAYNEQFF.

The gene calls are TRBV2 and TRBJ2-7; D tentatively fits TRBD1 or TRBD2 (5 bases each). The CDR3 spans 13 residues. Germline CDR1 and CDR2: SNHLY and FYNNEI. Trimming pared 4 bases from V and 7 bases from J, leaving 14 bases between. CDR3 loop: CASSAVGWGEQYF. In DNA, the CDR3 is TGTGCCAGCAGTGCGGTGGGTTGGGGGGAGCAGTACTTC.

This sequence joins TRBV11-2 and TRBJ2-5, with 7 bases matching TRBD2. The junction had 9 bases not matched to a gene; V was cut back by 6 bases and J by 2 bases. This CDR3 spans 15 amino acids. Germline V gene lookup returns CDR1 SGHAT and CDR2 FQNNGV. The CDR3 DNA reads TGTGCCAGCAGACAGAACAGCGGGATGCAAGAGACCCAGTACTTC. Translation gives CASRQNSGMQETQYF. Full variable domain (rest looked up from reference TRBV11-2 and TRBJ2-5): EAGVAQSPRYKIIEKRQSVAFWCNPISGHATLYWYQQILGQGPKLLIQFQNNGVVDDSQLPKDRFSAERLKGVDSTLKIQPAKLEDSAVYLCASRQNSGMQETQYFGPGTRLLVL.

This clone was seen a single time. J is TRBJ2-1 and V is TRBV5-1, with D maybe TRBD1 (5 bases). V was pared by 5 bases and J by 2 bases, with 11 bases between. The CDR3 runs 14 residues. The germline V gene encodes CDR1 SGHRS and CDR2 YFSETQ. CDR3 in amino acids: CASRSRAAYNEQFF. In DNA form, the CDR3 reads TGCGCCAGCAGGAGCAGGGCGGCCTACAATGAGCAGTTCTTC. Using reference TRBV5-1 and TRBJ2-1 for the parts outside the CDR3, the full variable domain is KAGVTQTPRYLIKTRGQQVTLSCSPISGHRSVSWYQQTPGQGLQFLFEYFSETQRNKGNFPGRFSGRQFSNSRSEMNVSTLELGDSALYLCASRSRAAYNEQFFGPGTRLTVL.

J is TRBJ1-2 and V is TRBV25-1; D unresolved. The V end was cut by 4 bases, the J end by 7 bases, with 13 bases between. This CDR3 region has 13 residues. The germline V gene has CDR1 MGHDK and CDR2 SYGVNS. CDR3 protein: CASSALGVGGYTF. CDR3 DNA: TGTGCCAGCAGTGCCCTCGGGGTAGGTGGCTACACCTTC.

This clone has a single count. V is TRBV29-1 and J is TRBJ2-3; D call uncertain. Germline V lookup: CDR1 SQVTM, CDR2 ANQGSEA. This CDR3 is 14 amino acids long. Trimming left V 4 bases short and J 2 bases short, with 13 bases between. CDR3 coding DNA: TGCAGCGTTGCTCGCTCCGGGTCCACAGATACGCAGTATTTT. It codes for CSVARSGSTDTQYF.

The chain recombines TRBV30 with TRBJ2-1, with D perhaps matching TRBD2 (5 bases). Germline values: CDR1 GTSNPN, CDR2 SVGIG (reference sequence). Deletions cut 5 bases from V and 0 bases from J, with 17 bases between. CDR3 length: 16 residues. The CDR3 sequence: CAWLGRAPSSYNEQFF. As DNA, the CDR3 is TGTGCCTGGTTAGGGCGGGCGCCAAGCTCCTACAATGAGCAGTTCTTC.

This clone was seen a single time. The chain's CDR3 is CASSLGGQPIGYTF. The CDR3 coding sequence is TGTGCCAGCAGCTTAGGGGGACAGCCTATCGGCTACACCTTC. The rearrangement links TRBV7-9 to TRBJ1-2, with 7 bases matching TRBD1. Germline CDR1 and CDR2: SEHNR and FQNEAQ (reference sequence). The V gene end was trimmed by 1 base and the J gene end by 8 bases; junction bases not matched to a gene: 7. This CDR3 contains 14 residues.

The chain carries TRBV7-9 and TRBJ2-5; no clear D. V lost 2 bases and J 0 bases, leaving 19 bases between the germline ends. The length of the CDR3 is 18 residues. Germline V gives CDR1 SEHNR, CDR2 FQNEAQ (reference sequence). The CDR3 sequence: CASSLTKSPTAYQETQYF. As DNA, the CDR3 is TGTGCCAGCAGCTTAACAAAAAGTCCGACGGCGTACCAAGAGACCCAGTACTTC.

The chain combines TRBV2 with TRBJ2-7; no definite D call. V lost 4 bases and J lost 4, with 2 bases in between. Germline-derived CDR1 and CDR2 are SNHLY and FYNNEI. The CDR3 has 10 residues. The CDR3 DNA follows: TGTGCCAGCAGTGGTTACGAGCAGTACTTC. It yields the protein CASSGYEQYF. Full variable domain (rest looked up from reference TRBV2 and TRBJ2-7): EPEVTQTPSHQVTQMGQEVILRCVPISNHLYFYWYRQILGQKVEFLVSFYNNEISEKSEIFDDQFSVERPDGSNFTLKIRSTKLEDSAMYFCASSGYEQYFGPGTRLTVT.

This clone was counted between two and nine times. The chain couples TRBV14 to TRBJ2-5; possibly TRBD1 for D (6 bases). Germline CDR1 SGHDN, CDR2 FVKESK. V was shortened by 8 bases and J by 5 bases, with 15 bases between the two germline ends. The CDR3 covers 13 residues. CDR3: CASGGGPGETQYF. The CDR3 nucleotides read TGTGCCAGCGGTGGGGGCCCGGGGGAGACCCAGTACTTC.

The chain links TRBV6-6 to TRBJ1-2, with D perhaps TRBD1 (5 bases). The V gene's germline CDR1 is MNHNY and CDR2 SVGAGI (reference sequence). CDR3 size: 13 residues. The V end was cut by 6 bases, the J end by 2 bases, with 10 bases between. Here the CDR3 DNA reads TGTGCCAGCAGAAGGGACGTAAACTATGGCTACACCTTC. The encoded protein is CASRRDVNYGYTF.

The V call is TRBV19, the J call TRBJ2-5; D is uncertain. Deletions cut 1 base from V and 5 bases from J, with 8 bases between. CDR1 and CDR2 from the germline V gene are LNHDA and SQIVND (reference sequence). This CDR3 region has 13 residues. CDR3 nucleotide sequence: TGTGCCAGTAGTATAGTGAAAGGGGAGACCCAGTACTTC. Amino acid sequence: CASSIVKGETQYF.

This rearrangement joins TRBV19 to TRBJ2-1; D is possibly TRBD2 (5 bases). V was trimmed by 9 bases and J by 7 bases, leaving 19 bases between them. The CDR3 runs to 14 residues. Germline CDR1 LNHDA, CDR2 SQIVND (reference sequence). CDR3 amino acids: CASSVRASINEQFF. CDR3 DNA: TGTGCCAGCTCAGTGAGGGCTTCTATAAATGAGCAGTTCTTC.

The V and J genes are TRBV5-1 and TRBJ2-5; the D is unclear. V was pared by 5 bases and J by 0 bases, with 8 bases between. This CDR3 contains 13 residues. The germline gives CDR1 SGHRS, CDR2 YFSETQ. This chain's CDR3 is CASRSLDQETQYF. CDR3 DNA sequence: TGCGCCAGCAGGTCCCTCGACCAAGAGACCCAGTACTTC.

CDR3 DNA sequence: TGTGCCAGCAGCTCGGGACAGGGGCCATTGGGGAACGATCAGCCCCAGCATTTT. Translating it yields CASSSGQGPLGNDQPQHF. The J gene is TRBJ1-5, the V gene TRBV7-9; 10 nucleotides align to TRBD1. CDR1 SEHNR and CDR2 FQNEAQ come from the germline V gene (reference sequence). The CDR3 loop spans 18 amino acids. With V trimmed by 4 bases and J by 5 bases, 14 bases remained unmatched. Complete variable domain (other parts from reference TRBV7-9 and TRBJ1-5): DTGVSQNPRHKITKRGQNVTFRCDPISEHNRLYWYRQTLGQGPEFLTYFQNEAQLEKSRLLSDRFSAERPKGSFSTLEIQRTEQGDSAMYLCASSSGQGPLGNDQPQHFGDGTRLSIL.

The CDR3 DNA is TGTGCCAGCAGTGACCACCGGCCGGGGCGCACAGATACGCAGTATTTT. Translating gives CASSDHRPGRTDTQYF. V is TRBV25-1 and J is TRBJ2-3; D may be TRBD1 or TRBD2 (5 bases each). V lost 3 bases and J 1 base, leaving 14 bases between the germline ends. CDR1 is MGHDK, CDR2 SYGVNS, per germline. This CDR3 region has 16 residues.

This clone came up once. This sequence joins TRBV29-1 and TRBJ1-4; D possibly corresponds to TRBD1 (6 bases). Trimming took off 3 bases at V and 4 bases at J, with 12 bases between the two ends. The CDR3 is made up of 14 amino acids. In germline, CDR1 is SQVTM, CDR2 ANQGSEA. CDR3 protein: CSVERGGDNEKLFF. The CDR3 region has the DNA TGCAGCGTTGAGAGGGGGGGGGATAATGAAAAACTGTTTTTT.